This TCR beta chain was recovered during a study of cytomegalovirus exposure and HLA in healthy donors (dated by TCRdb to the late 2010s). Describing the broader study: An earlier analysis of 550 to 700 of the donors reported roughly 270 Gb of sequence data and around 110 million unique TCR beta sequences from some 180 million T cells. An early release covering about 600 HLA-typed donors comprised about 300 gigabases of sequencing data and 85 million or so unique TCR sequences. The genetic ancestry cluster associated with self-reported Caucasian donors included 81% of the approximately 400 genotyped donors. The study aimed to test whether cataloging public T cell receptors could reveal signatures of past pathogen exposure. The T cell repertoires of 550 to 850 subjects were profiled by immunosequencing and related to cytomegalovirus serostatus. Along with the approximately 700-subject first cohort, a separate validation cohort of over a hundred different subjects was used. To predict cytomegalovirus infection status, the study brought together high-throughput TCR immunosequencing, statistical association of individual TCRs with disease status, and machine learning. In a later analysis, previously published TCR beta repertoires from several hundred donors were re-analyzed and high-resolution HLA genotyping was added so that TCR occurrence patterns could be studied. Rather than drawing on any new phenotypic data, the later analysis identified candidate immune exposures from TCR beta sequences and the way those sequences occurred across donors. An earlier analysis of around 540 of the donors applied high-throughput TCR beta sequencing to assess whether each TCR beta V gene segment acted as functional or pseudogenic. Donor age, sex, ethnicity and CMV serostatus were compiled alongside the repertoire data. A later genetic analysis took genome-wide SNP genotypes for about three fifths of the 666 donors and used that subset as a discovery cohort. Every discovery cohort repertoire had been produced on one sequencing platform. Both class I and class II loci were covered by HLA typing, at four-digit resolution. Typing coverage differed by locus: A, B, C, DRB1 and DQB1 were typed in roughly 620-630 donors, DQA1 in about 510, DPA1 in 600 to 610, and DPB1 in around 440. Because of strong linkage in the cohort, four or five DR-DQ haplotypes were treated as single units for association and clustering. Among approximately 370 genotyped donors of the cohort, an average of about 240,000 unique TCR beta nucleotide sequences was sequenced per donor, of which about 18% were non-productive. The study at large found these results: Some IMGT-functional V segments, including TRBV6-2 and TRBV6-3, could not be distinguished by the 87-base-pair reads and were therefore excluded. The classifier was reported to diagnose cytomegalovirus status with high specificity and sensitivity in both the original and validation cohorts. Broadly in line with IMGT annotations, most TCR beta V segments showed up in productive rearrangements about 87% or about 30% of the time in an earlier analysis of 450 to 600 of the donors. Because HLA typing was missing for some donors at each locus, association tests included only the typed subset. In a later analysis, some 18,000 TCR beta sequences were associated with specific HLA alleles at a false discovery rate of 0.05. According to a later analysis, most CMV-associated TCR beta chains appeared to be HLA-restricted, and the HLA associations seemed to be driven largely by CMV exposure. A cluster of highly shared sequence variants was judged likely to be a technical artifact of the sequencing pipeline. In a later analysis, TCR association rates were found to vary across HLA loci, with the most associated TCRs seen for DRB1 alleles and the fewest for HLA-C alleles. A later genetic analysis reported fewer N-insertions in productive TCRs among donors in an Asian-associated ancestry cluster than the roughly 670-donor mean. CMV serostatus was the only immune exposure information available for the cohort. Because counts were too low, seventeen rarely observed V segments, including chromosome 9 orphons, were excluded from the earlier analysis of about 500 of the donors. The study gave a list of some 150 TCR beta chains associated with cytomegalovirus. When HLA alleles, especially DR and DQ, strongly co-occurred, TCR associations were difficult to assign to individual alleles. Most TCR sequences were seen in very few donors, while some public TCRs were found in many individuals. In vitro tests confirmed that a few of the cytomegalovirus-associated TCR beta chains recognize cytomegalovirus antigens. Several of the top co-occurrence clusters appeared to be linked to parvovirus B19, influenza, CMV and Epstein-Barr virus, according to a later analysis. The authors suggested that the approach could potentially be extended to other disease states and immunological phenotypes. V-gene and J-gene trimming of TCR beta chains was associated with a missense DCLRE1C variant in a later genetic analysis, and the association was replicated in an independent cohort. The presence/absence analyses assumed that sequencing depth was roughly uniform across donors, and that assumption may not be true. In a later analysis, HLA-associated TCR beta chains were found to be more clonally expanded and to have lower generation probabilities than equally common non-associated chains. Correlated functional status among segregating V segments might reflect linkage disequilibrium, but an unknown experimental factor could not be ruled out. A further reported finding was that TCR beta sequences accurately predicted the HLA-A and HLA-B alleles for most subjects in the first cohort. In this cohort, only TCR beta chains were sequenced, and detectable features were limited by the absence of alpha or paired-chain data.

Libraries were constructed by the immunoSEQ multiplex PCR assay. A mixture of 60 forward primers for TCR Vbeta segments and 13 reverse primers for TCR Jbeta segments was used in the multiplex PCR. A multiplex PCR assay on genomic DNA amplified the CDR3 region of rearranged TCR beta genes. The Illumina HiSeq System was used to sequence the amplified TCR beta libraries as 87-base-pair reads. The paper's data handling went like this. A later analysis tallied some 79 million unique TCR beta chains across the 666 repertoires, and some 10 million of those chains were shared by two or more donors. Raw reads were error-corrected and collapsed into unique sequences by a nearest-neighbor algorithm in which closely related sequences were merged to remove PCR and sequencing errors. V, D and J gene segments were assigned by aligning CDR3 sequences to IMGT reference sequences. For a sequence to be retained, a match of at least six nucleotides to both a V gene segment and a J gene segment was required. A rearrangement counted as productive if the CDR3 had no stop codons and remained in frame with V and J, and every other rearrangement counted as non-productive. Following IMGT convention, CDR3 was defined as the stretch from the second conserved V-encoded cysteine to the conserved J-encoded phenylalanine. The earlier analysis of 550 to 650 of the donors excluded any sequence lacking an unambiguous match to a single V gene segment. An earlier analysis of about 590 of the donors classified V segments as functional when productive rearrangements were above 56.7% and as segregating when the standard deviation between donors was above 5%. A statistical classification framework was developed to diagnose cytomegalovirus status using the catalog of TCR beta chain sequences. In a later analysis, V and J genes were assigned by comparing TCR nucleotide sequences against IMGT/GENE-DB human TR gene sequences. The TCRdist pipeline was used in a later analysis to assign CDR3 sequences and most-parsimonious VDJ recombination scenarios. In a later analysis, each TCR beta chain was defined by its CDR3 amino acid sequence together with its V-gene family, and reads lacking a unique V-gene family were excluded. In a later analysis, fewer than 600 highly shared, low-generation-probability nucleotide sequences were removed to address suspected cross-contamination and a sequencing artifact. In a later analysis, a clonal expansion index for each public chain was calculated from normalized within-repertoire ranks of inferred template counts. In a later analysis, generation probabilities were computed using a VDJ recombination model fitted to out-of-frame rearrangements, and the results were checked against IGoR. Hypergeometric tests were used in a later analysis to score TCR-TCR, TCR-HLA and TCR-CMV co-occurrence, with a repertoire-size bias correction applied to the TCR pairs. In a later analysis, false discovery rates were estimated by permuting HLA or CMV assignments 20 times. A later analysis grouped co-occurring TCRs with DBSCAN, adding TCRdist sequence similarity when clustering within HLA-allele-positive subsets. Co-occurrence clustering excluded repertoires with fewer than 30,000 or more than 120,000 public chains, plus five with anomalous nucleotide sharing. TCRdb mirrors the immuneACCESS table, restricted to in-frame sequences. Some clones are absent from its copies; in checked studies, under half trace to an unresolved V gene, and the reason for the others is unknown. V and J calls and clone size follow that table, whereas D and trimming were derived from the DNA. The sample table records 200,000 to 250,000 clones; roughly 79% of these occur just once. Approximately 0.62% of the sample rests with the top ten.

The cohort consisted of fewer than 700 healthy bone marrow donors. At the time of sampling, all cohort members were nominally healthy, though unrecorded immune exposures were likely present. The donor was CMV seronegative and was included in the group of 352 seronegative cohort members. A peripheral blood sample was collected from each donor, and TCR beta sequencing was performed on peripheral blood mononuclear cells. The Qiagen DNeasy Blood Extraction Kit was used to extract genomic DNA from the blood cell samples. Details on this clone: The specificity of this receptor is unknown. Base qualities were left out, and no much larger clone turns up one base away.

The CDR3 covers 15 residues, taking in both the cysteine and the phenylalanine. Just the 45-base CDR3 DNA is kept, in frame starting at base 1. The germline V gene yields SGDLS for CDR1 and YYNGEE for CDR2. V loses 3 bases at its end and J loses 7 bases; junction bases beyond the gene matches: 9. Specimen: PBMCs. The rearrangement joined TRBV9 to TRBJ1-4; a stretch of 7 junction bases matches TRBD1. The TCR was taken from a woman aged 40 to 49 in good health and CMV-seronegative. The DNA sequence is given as TGTGCCAGCAGCGAGGCAGGGGGAATGGGTGAAAAACTGTTTTTT. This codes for CASSEAGGMGEKLFF.